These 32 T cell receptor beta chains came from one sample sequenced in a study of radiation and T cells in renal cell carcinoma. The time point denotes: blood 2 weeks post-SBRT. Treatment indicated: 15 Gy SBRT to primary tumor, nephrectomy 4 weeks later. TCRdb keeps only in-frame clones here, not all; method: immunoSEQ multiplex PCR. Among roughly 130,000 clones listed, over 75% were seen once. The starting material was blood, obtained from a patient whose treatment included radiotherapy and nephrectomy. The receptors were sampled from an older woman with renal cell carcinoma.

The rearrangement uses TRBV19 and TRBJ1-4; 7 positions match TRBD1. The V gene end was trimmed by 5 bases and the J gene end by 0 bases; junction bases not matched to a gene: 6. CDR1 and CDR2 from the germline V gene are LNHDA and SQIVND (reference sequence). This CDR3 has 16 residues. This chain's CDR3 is CASSPWDRATNEKLFF. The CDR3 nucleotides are TGTGCCAGTAGTCCGTGGGACAGAGCAACTAATGAAAAACTGTTTTTT.

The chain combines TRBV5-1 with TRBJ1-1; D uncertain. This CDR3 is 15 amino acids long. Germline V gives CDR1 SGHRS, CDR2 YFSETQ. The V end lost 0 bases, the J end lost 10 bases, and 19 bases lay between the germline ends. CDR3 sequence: CASSLVGVLSVGAFF. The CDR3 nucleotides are TGCGCCAGCAGCTTGGTTGGGGTATTGAGTGTCGGAGCTTTCTTT.

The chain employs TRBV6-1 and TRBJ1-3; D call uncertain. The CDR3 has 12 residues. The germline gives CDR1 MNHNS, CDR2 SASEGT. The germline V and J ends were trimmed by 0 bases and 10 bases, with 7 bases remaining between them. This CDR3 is CASSEAVNTIYF. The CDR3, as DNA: TGTGCCAGCAGTGAAGCGGTCAATACCATATATTTT.

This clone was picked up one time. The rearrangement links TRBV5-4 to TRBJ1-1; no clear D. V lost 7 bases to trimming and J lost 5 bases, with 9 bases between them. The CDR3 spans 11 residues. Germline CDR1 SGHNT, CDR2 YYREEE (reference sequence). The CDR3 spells CASGQGTEAFF. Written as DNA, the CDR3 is TGTGCCAGCGGCCAAGGGACTGAAGCTTTCTTT.

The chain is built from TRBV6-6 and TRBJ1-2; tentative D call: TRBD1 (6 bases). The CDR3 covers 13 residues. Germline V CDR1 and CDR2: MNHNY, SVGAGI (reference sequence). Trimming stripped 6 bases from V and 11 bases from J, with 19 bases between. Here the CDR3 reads CASSQLGAGEYTF. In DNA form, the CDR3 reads TGTGCCAGCAGCCAACTGGGGGCGGGGGAGTACACCTTC.

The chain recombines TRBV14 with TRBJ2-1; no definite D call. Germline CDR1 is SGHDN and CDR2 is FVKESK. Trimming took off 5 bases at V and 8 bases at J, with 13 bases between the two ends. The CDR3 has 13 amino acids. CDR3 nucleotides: TGTGCCAGCAGCAGGCCGTTTGGCTATGAGCAGTTCTTC. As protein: CASSRPFGYEQFF. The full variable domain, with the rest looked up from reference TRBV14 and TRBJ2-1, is EAGVTQFPSHSVIEKGQTVTLRCDPISGHDNLYWYRRVMGKEIKFLLHFVKESKQDESGMPNNRFLAERTGGTYSTLKVQPAELEDSGVYFCASSRPFGYEQFFGPGTRLTVL.

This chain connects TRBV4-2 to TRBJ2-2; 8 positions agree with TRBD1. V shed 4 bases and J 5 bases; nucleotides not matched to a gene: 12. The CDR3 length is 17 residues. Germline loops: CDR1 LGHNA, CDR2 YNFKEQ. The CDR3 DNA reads TGTGCCAGCAGCCGCCCAGCAACAGGGGGAACGACCGGGGAGCTGTTTTTT. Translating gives CASSRPATGGTTGELFF.

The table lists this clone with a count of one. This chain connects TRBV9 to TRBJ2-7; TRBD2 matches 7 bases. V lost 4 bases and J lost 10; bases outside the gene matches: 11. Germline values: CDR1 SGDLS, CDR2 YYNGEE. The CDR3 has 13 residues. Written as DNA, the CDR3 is TGTGCCAGCAGCCAGGTGGGGGGAGGGCATCAGTACTTC. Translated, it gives CASSQVGGGHQYF.

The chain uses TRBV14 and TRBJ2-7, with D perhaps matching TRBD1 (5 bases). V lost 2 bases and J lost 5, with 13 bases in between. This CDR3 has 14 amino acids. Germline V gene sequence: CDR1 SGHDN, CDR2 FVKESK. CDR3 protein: CASSQQGYRDEQYF. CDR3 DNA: TGTGCCAGCAGCCAACAGGGTTATCGGGACGAGCAGTACTTC.

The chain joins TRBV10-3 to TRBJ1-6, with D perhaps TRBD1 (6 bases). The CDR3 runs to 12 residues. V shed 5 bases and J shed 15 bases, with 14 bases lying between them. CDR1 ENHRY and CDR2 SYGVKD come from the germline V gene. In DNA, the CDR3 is TGTGCCATCAGTTCACAGGGCGAGCTCCTCCACTTT. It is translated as CAISSQGELLHF.

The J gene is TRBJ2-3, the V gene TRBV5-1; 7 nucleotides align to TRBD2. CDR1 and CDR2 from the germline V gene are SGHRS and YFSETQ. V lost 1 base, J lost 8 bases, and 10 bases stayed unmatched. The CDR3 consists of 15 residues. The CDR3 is CASSLSAGEGGTQYF. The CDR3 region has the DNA TGCGCCAGCAGCTTGTCTGCGGGAGAGGGAGGTACGCAGTATTTT.

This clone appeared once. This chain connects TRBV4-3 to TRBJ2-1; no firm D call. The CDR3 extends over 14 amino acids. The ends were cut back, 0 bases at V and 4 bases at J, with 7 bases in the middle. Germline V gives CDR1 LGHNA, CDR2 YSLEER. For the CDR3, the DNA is TGCGCCAGCAGCCAAGATAGGCAGTACAATGAGCAGTTCTTC. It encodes CASSQDRQYNEQFF.

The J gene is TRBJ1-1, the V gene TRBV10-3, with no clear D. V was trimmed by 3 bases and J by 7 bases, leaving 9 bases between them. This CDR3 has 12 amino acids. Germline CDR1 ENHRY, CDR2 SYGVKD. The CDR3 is CAISEFKGEAFF. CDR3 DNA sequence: TGTGCCATCAGTGAATTTAAGGGTGAAGCTTTCTTT.

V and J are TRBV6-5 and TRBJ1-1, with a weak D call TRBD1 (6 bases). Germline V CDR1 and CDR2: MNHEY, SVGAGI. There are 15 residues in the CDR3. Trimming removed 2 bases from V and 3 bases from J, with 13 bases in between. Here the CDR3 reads CASSYRQGLYTEAFF. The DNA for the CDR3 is TGTGCCAGCAGTTACCGGCAGGGGTTGTACACTGAAGCTTTCTTT.

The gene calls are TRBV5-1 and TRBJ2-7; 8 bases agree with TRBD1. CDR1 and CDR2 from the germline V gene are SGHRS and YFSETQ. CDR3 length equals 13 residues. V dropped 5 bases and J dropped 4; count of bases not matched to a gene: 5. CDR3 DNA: TGCGCCAGCAGACCGGACAGGGAGTACGAGCAGTACTTC. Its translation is CASRPDREYEQYF.

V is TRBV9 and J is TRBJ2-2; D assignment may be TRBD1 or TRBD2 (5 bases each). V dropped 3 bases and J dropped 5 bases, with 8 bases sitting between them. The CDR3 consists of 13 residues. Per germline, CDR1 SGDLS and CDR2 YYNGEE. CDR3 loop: CASSEGTTGELFF. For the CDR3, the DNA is TGTGCCAGCAGCGAGGGGACGACCGGGGAGCTGTTTTTT. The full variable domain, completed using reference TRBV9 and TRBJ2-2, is DSGVTQTPKHLITATGQRVTLRCSPRSGDLSVYWYQQSLDQGLQFLIQYYNGEERAKGNILERFSAQQFPDLHSELNLSSLELGDSALYFCASSEGTTGELFFGEGSRLTVL.

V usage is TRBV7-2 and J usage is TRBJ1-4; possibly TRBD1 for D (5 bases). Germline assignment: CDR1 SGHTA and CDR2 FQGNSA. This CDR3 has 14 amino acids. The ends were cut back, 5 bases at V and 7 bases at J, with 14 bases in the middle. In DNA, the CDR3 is TGTGCCAGCAGCCCCAGAAGGAGGGGTGAAAAACTGTTTTTT. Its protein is CASSPRRRGEKLFF.

The CDR3 reads CASTRTGVYSPLHF. DNA for the CDR3: TGTGCCAGCACTAGGACAGGGGTTTATTCACCCCTCCACTTT. This rearrangement joins TRBV5-6 to TRBJ1-6; TRBD1 agrees at 9 bases. Germline V gene sequence: CDR1 SGHDT, CDR2 YYEEEE. V shed 6 bases and J 8 bases; nucleotides not matched to a gene: 6. The length of the CDR3 is 14 residues. Full variable domain (outside the CDR3, taken from reference TRBV5-6 and TRBJ1-6): DAGVTQSPTHLIKTRGQQVTLRCSPKSGHDTVSWYQQALGQGPQFIFQYYEEEERQRGNFPDRFSGHQFPNYSSELNVNALLLGDSALYLCASTRTGVYSPLHFGNGTRLTVT.

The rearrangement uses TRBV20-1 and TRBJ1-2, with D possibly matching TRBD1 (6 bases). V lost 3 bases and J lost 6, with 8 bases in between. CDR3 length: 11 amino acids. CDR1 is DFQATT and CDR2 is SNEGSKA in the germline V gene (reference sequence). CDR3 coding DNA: TGCAGTGCTAGTCCAGGGGATGGCTACACCTTC. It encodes CSASPGDGYTF.

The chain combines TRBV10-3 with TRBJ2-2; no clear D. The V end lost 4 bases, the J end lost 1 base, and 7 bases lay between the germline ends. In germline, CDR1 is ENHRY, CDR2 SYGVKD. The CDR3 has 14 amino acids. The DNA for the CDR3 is TGTGCCATCAGTGTGCTGGGGAACACCGGGGAGCTGTTTTTT. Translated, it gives CAISVLGNTGELFF.

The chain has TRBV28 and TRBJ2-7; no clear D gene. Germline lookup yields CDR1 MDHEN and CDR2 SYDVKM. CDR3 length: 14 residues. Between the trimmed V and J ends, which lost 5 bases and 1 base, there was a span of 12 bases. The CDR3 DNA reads TGTGCCAGCAGTCCCCCAGGCGGATCCTACGAGCAGTACTTC. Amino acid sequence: CASSPPGGSYEQYF.

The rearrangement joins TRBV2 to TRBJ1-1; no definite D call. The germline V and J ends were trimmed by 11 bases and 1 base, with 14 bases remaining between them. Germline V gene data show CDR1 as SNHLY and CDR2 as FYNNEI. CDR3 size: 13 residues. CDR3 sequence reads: CALLRWGNTEAFF. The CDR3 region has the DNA TGTGCCCTCCTGAGGTGGGGGAACACTGAAGCTTTCTTT.

In DNA form, the CDR3 reads TGTGCCAGTAGTATAAGAACTTTGGGCTACACCTTC. It translates to CASSIRTLGYTF. V and J are TRBV19 and TRBJ1-2; D is unresolved. V lost 2 bases and J 8 bases, leaving 9 bases between the germline ends. The CDR3 has 12 residues. From germline, CDR1 is LNHDA and CDR2 SQIVND (reference sequence).

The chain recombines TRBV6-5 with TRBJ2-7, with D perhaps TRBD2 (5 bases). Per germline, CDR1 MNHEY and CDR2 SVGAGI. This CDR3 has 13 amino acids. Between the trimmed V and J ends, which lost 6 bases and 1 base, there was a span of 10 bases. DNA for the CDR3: TGTGCCAGCAGAGGACTCACTTCCTACGAGCAGTACTTC. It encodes CASRGLTSYEQYF.

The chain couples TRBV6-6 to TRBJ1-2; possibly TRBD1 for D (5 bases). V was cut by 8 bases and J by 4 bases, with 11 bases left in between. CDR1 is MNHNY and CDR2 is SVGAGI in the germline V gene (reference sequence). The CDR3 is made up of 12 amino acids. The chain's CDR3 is CASLSGAYGYTF. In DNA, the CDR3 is TGTGCCAGCCTAAGTGGGGCCTATGGCTACACCTTC.

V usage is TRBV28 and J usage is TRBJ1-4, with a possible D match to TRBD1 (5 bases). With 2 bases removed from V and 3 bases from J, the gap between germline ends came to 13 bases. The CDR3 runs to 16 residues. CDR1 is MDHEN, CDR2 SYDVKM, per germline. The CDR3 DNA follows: TGTGCCAGCAGTTTAGGGACGAACTTGGCTAATGAAAAACTGTTTTTT. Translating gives CASSLGTNLANEKLFF.

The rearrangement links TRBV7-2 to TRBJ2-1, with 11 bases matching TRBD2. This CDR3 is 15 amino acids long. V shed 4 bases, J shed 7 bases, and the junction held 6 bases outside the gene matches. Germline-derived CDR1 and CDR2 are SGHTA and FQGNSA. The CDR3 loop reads CASSSVAGGPNEQFF. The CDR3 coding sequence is TGTGCCAGCAGCTCCGTAGCGGGAGGGCCGAATGAGCAGTTCTTC.

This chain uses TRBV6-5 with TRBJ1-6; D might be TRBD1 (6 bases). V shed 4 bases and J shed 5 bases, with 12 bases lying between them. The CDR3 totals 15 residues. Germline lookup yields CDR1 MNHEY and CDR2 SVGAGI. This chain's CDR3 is CASSSDRTHNSPLHF. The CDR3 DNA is TGTGCCAGCAGTTCCGACAGGACCCATAATTCACCCCTCCACTTT.

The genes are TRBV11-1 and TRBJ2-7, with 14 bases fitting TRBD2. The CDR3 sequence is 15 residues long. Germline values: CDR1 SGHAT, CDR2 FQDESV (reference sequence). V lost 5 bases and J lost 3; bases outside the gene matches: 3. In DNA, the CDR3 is TGTGCCAGCAGCCTCGGACTAGCGGGAGGCTACGAGCAGTACTTC. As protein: CASSLGLAGGYEQYF.

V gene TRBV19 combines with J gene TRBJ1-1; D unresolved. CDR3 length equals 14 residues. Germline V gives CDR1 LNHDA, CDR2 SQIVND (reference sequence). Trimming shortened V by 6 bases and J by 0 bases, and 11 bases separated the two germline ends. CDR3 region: CASSPLRLNTEAFF. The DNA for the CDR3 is TGTGCCAGTAGCCCCCTACGTCTGAACACTGAAGCTTTCTTT. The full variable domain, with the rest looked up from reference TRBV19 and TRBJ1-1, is DGGITQSPKYLFRKEGQNVTLSCEQNLNHDAMYWYRQDPGQGLRLIYYSQIVNDFQKGDIAEGYSVSREKKESFPLTVTSAQKNPTAFYLCASSPLRLNTEAFFGQGTRLTVV.

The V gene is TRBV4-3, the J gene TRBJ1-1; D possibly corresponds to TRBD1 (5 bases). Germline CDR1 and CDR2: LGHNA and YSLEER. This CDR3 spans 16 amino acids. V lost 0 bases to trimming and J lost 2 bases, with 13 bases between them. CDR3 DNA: TGCGCCAGCAGCCAAGATGAGGGGCAGCTAAACACTGAAGCTTTCTTT. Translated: CASSQDEGQLNTEAFF.

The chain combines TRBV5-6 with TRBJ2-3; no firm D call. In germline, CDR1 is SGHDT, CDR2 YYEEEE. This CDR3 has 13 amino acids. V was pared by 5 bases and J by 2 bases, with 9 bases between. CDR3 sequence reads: CASSTRNTDTQYF. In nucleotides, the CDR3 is TGTGCCAGCAGTACGCGGAACACAGATACGCAGTATTTT.